This TCR beta chain was obtained from a study of T cells after yellow fever vaccination. Findings of the study overall: The presence of abundant clonotypes contaminating from the bulk population was possible in FACS-sorted repertoires.

TCRdb redid the calling of the 5' RACE reads with MiXCR, one entry per CDR3 protein. The sample shows some 400,000 distinct CDR3 sequences, over 5% of them seen only once. The germline V and J ends were trimmed by 6 bases and 7 bases, with 16 bases remaining between them. The CDR3 is made up of 14 amino acids. A few counts support this clonotype. Its antigen is as yet unknown. The receptor was isolated from a man aged 25-45 years who received the YFV17D yellow fever vaccine. This chain joins TRBV12-3 or TRBV12-4 and TRBJ2-1; unclear D gene. The starting material was PBMCs, obtained 5 days after the yellow fever booster vaccination. The CDR3 loop is CASRQSYGPNEQFF. The CDR3 DNA sequence: TGTGCCAGCAGGCAATCGTACGGGCCGAATGAGCAGTTCTTC.